Below, 19 T cell receptor beta chains from the same sample are listed, as sequenced in a study of blood T cell repertoires in COVID-19. Some clones are missing from TCRdb's copy, which holds only in-frame ones; the method was immunoSEQ multiplex PCR. The sample consists of about 97,000 clones, more than 75% of them appearing once. Sequencing was carried out using peripheral blood. These TCRs come from a human donor in a cohort sampled during active COVID-19.

The V call is TRBV5-1, the J call TRBJ2-5; 14 nucleotides agree with TRBD2. Germline V lookup: CDR1 SGHRS, CDR2 YFSETQ. The J segment lost 5 bases and the V segment lost 0 bases, leaving 12 bases of the junction unmatched. The CDR3 is 19 amino acids. The CDR3 sequence: CASSLAGTSGRGLRETQYF. The DNA for the CDR3 is TGCGCCAGCAGCTTGGCCGGGACTAGCGGGAGAGGTCTTCGGGAGACCCAGTACTTC. The whole variable domain, filled in from reference TRBV5-1 and TRBJ2-5, reads KAGVTQTPRYLIKTRGQQVTLSCSPISGHRSVSWYQQTPGQGLQFLFEYFSETQRNKGNFPGRFSGRQFSNSRSEMNVSTLELGDSALYLCASSLAGTSGRGLRETQYFGPGTRLLVL.

CDR3 region: CASSLPGQKSTEAFF. The CDR3 bases are TGTGCCAGCAGCTTACCGGGACAGAAGTCCACTGAAGCTTTCTTT. The V call is TRBV11-1, the J call TRBJ1-1, with 7 bases identical to TRBD1. J was trimmed by 4 bases and V by 2 bases; bases with no gene match: 7. The germline V gene encodes CDR1 SGHAT and CDR2 FQDESV (reference sequence). The CDR3 has 15 residues. Based on the CDR3 plus reference TRBV11-1 and TRBJ1-1, the full variable domain is EAEVAQSPRYKITEKSQAVAFWCDPISGHATLYWYRQILGQGPELLVQFQDESVVDDSQLPKDRFSAERLKGVDSTLKIQPAELGDSAMYLCASSLPGQKSTEAFFGQGTRLTVV.

This clone was detected a few times. The rearrangement links TRBV5-4 to TRBJ1-1; D is uncertain. The CDR3 covers 13 residues. Per the germline V gene, CDR1 is SGHNT and CDR2 is YYREEE (reference sequence). The ends were cut back, 4 bases at V and 4 bases at J, with 11 bases in the middle. The CDR3 loop reads CASSLPGGTEAFF. In nucleotides, the CDR3 is TGTGCCAGCAGCCTCCCGGGAGGCACTGAAGCTTTCTTT.

The V call is TRBV5-1, the J call TRBJ1-4, with 7 bases that match TRBD1. The CDR3 runs 14 residues. The V segment lost 4 bases and the J segment 5 bases; nucleotides outside the gene matches: 5. Germline loops: CDR1 SGHRS, CDR2 YFSETQ. The CDR3 sequence is CASSPGGRNEKLFF. The CDR3 DNA reads TGCGCCAGCAGCCCAGGGGGGAGAAATGAAAAACTGTTTTTT. The full variable domain, with the rest looked up from reference TRBV5-1 and TRBJ1-4, is KAGVTQTPRYLIKTRGQQVTLSCSPISGHRSVSWYQQTPGQGLQFLFEYFSETQRNKGNFPGRFSGRQFSNSRSEMNVSTLELGDSALYLCASSPGGRNEKLFFGSGTQLSVL.

This clone was recorded only once. The chain combines TRBV4-3 with TRBJ1-6, with D maybe TRBD1 (6 bases). Trimming cost V 0 bases and J 8 bases, with 17 bases left between them. This CDR3 is 17 amino acids long. The V gene's germline CDR1 is LGHNA and CDR2 YSLEER. The CDR3 DNA follows: TGCGCCAGCAGCCAAGATCGGACAAGGGGGGGGGATTCACCCCTCCACTTT. This gives the protein CASSQDRTRGGDSPLHF.

V and J are TRBV5-5 and TRBJ2-3; 9 bases fit TRBD2. Looked up from germline, CDR1 is SGHKS and CDR2 is YYEKEE (reference sequence). This CDR3 region has 18 residues. Losses at the gene ends were 4 bases for V and 2 bases for J; bases not matched to a gene: 14. The DNA of the CDR3 is TGTGCCAGCAGCCCTTTAGCGGGAGCACTGATTGTCACAGATACGCAGTATTTT. As protein: CASSPLAGALIVTDTQYF. The entire variable domain, with the rest obtained from reference TRBV5-5 and TRBJ2-3, is as follows: DAGVTQSPTHLIKTRGQQVTLRCSPISGHKSVSWYQQVLGQGPQFIFQYYEKEERGRGNFPDRFSARQFPNYSSELNVNALLLGDSALYLCASSPLAGALIVTDTQYFGPGTRLTVL.

This chain connects TRBV6-6 to TRBJ1-2; 8 bases map to TRBD1. V lost 10 bases, J lost 3 bases, and 7 bases stayed unmatched. Germline V gene data show CDR1 as MNHNY and CDR2 as SVGAGI (reference sequence). The length of the CDR3 is 13 residues. The CDR3 protein is CATTGGRYYGYTF. CDR3 bases: TGTGCCACTACAGGGGGTCGGTACTATGGCTACACCTTC.

The chain has TRBV9 and TRBJ2-5; unclear D gene. Trimming took 2 bases from V and 1 from J, leaving 9 bases between them. The CDR3 is made up of 14 amino acids. Germline CDR1 and CDR2: SGDLS and YYNGEE. The CDR3 coding sequence is TGTGCCAGCAGCGTGGGTACAGCCCAAGAGACCCAGTACTTC. Amino acids: CASSVGTAQETQYF.

The chain uses TRBV28 and TRBJ2-7; D may be TRBD1 (8 bases). The germline gives CDR1 MDHEN, CDR2 SYDVKM. This CDR3 contains 16 residues. V lost 2 bases and J lost 6, with 20 bases in between. CDR3 coding DNA: TGTGCCAGCAGTTTACCAGACAGGGGCGGCGGGGGCGAGCAGTACTTC. This encodes CASSLPDRGGGGEQYF.

This chain links TRBV5-1 with TRBJ2-2; TRBD2 agrees at 10 bases. CDR3 length: 16 amino acids. Germline V gene sequence: CDR1 SGHRS, CDR2 YFSETQ. Trimming at V came to 0 bases and at J to 3 bases, leaving 2 bases not matched to a gene. This CDR3 reads CASSLGTSGYTGELFF. The DNA for the CDR3 is TGCGCCAGCAGCTTGGGGACTAGCGGTTACACCGGGGAGCTGTTTTTT.

The chain recombines TRBV11-1 with TRBJ1-1; the D gene is possibly TRBD1 (5 bases). Germline CDR1 and CDR2: SGHAT and FQDESV (reference sequence). The CDR3 runs 12 residues. The V end was cut by 1 base, the J end by 8 bases, with 8 bases between. The CDR3 DNA reads as TGTGCCAGCAGCTTAGGTTGGACAGAAGCTTTCTTT. Protein: CASSLGWTEAFF.

CDR3 bases: TGTGCCAGCAGCTTTATGCGACTAGCGGGAGGAAGCACAGATACGCAGTATTTT. This encodes CASSFMRLAGGSTDTQYF. The genes are TRBV7-3 and TRBJ2-3, with TRBD2 matching over 13 bases. The germline V gene encodes CDR1 SGHTA and CDR2 FQGTGA. V dropped 3 bases and J dropped 0; count of bases not matched to a gene: 6. The CDR3 runs 18 residues.

The rearrangement uses TRBV11-3 and TRBJ2-7; 9 positions match TRBD1. This CDR3 spans 15 amino acids. Germline V gives CDR1 SGHNT, CDR2 YENEEA. The ends lost 1 base at V and 6 bases at J; junction bases unmatched: 7. The CDR3 nucleotides read TGTGCCAGCAGCTTAGGAGGGACAGGGTATTTCGAGCAGTACTTC. Protein product: CASSLGGTGYFEQYF.

This clone was recorded once. The chain links TRBV5-1 to TRBJ2-5; D unclear. V was shortened by 1 base and J by 6 bases, with 13 bases between the two germline ends. The CDR3 is 14 residues long. Per germline, CDR1 SGHRS and CDR2 YFSETQ. The CDR3 DNA sequence: TGCGCCAGCAGCTTGTTGATAGAAGCCAAGACCCAGTACTTC. It encodes CASSLLIEAKTQYF.

V usage is TRBV11-2 and J usage is TRBJ2-7; D gene ambiguous. Germline CDR1 SGHAT, CDR2 FQNNGV. The CDR3 totals 12 residues. V lost 5 bases and J lost 2, with 7 bases in between. This chain's CDR3 is CASSPTTYEQYF. CDR3 sequence (DNA): TGTGCCAGCAGCCCTACCACCTACGAGCAGTACTTC.

The V and J genes are TRBV6-5 and TRBJ2-5; weak D call: TRBD2 (6 bases). This CDR3 has 15 amino acids. CDR1 and CDR2 from the germline V gene are MNHEY and SVGAGI. Trimming took 1 base from V and 2 from J, leaving 11 bases between them. The CDR3 DNA reads as TGTGCCAGCAGTTACTATAGCGGAATACAAGAGACCCAGTACTTC. Amino acids: CASSYYSGIQETQYF.

The V call is TRBV6-6, the J call TRBJ2-3; 8 positions match TRBD2. The junction had 7 bases not matched to a gene; V was cut back by 7 bases and J by 1 base. In germline, CDR1 is MNHNY, CDR2 SVGAGI (reference sequence). The CDR3 contains 15 residues. CDR3 loop: CASTGGRGRTDTQYF. The CDR3 nucleotides read TGTGCCAGCACGGGAGGGCGGGGTCGCACAGATACGCAGTATTTT.

This sequence joins TRBV7-6 and TRBJ2-3; TRBD1 matches 10 bases. V lost 5 bases and J lost 1; bases outside the gene matches: 15. The germline V gene encodes CDR1 SGHVS and CDR2 FNYEAQ. The CDR3 is 19 amino acids. The CDR3 nucleotides are TGTGCCAGCAGCACCCCCGGGACAGGGGTAAAGGGGGGCACAGATACGCAGTATTTT. This translates into CASSTPGTGVKGGTDTQYF.

The chain employs TRBV18 and TRBJ1-2, with 9 bases lining up with TRBD1. V was clipped by 0 bases and J by 8 bases; unmatched bases: 16. The germline gives CDR1 KGHSH, CDR2 LQKENI. The CDR3 length is 18 residues. The CDR3 is CASSPPMGQGKIARGYTF. CDR3 DNA: TGTGCCAGCTCACCACCGATGGGACAGGGAAAGATCGCGCGGGGCTACACCTTC.